The 32 T cell receptor beta chains below come from one sample, sequenced in a study of T cells in Graves' hyperthyroidism and ophthalmopathy. The CDR3 regions of TCR beta were amplified from RNA transcripts. First-round RT-PCR with HTBI primers amplified the TCR CDR3 region. Via MiXCR, TCRdb re-called the multiplex PCR reads, giving one row per CDR3 protein. This table holds 530,000 or so distinct CDR3 sequences, about half found once. Sequencing used peripheral blood or thyroid tissue (not recorded which). The receptors stem from a young woman with Graves' hyperthyroidism.

Ten or more counts support this clonotype. The chain employs TRBV5-4 and TRBJ1-1; D gene unclear. Germline V lookup: CDR1 SGHNT, CDR2 YYREEE (reference sequence). The CDR3 loop spans 14 amino acids. The ends were cut back, 7 bases at V and 2 bases at J, with 15 bases in the middle. CDR3 protein: CASGQIGVNTEAFF. CDR3 coding DNA: TGTGCCAGCGGGCAGATTGGTGTCAACACTGAAGCTTTCTTT.

The rearrangement uses TRBV24-1 and TRBJ1-5; 7 positions match TRBD1. V was clipped by 7 bases and J by 8 bases; unmatched bases: 16. The germline gives CDR1 KGHDR, CDR2 SFDVKD. This CDR3 has 16 residues. The CDR3 bases are TGTGCCACCAGCCCCGGGACAGTGGGGAGAAATGAGCCCCAGCATTTT. Its translation is CATSPGTVGRNEPQHF.

In DNA, the CDR3 is TGTGCCAGCAGCTATGACGGGATAGATAGTCAGCCCCAGCATTTT. It is translated as CASSYDGIDSQPQHF. V gene TRBV28 combines with J gene TRBJ1-5; unclear D gene. Trimming left V 6 bases short and J 6 bases short, with 18 bases between. Germline V gene lookup returns CDR1 MDHEN and CDR2 SYDVKM. This CDR3 comprises 15 residues.

This clonotype occurred many times. The chain combines TRBV7-9 with TRBJ2-5; perhaps TRBD1 as D (5 bases). The length of the CDR3 is 15 residues. The V gene's germline CDR1 is SEHNR and CDR2 FQNEAQ (reference sequence). Trimming shortened V by 1 base and J by 3 bases, and 12 bases separated the two germline ends. The chain's CDR3 is CASSLGAQAEETQYF. CDR3 coding DNA: TGTGCCAGCAGCTTAGGAGCACAGGCGGAAGAGACCCAGTACTTC.

In this sample, this clonotype turned up a few times. The rearrangement uses TRBV4-1 and TRBJ2-2; 13 bases align to TRBD2. V shed 4 bases and J 5 bases; nucleotides not matched to a gene: 10. CDR1 and CDR2 from the germline V gene are MGHRA and YSYEKL. The CDR3 has 18 residues. Here the CDR3 reads CASSPTSGRAGRTGELFF. CDR3 nucleotides: TGCGCCAGCAGCCCCACTAGCGGGAGGGCCGGGAGGACCGGGGAGCTGTTTTTT.

This clonotype was recorded many times. J is TRBJ2-7 and V is TRBV7-6; the D gene is possibly TRBD2 (6 bases). Deletions cut 9 bases from V and 1 base from J, with 10 bases between. CDR1 is SGHVS, CDR2 FNYEAQ, per germline. The CDR3 runs to 12 residues. The CDR3 protein is CASSRGSYEQYF. CDR3 bases: TGTGCCAGTAGCCGGGGGTCCTACGAGCAGTACTTC.

At least ten counts were recorded for this clonotype. V usage is TRBV4-1 and J usage is TRBJ2-5; D gene ambiguous. The V end was cut by 0 bases, the J end by 5 bases, with 13 bases between. Per germline, CDR1 MGHRA and CDR2 YSYEKL. This CDR3 region has 15 residues. The CDR3 nucleotides read TGCGCCAGCAGCCAAGATCGAAAGGGTGGGGAGACCCAGTACTTC. This sequence encodes CASSQDRKGGETQYF.

This clonotype was picked up many times. The gene calls are TRBV7-3 and TRBJ2-2, with D unclear. Trimming left V 6 bases short and J 5 bases short, with 4 bases between. The germline gives CDR1 SGHTA, CDR2 FQGTGA. The CDR3 is 11 residues long. The CDR3 protein is CASSSTGELFF. The CDR3 bases are TGTGCCAGCAGTTCTACCGGGGAGCTGTTTTTT. Drawing the rest from reference TRBV7-3 and TRBJ2-2, the complete variable domain is GAGVSQTPSNKVTEKGKYVELRCDPISGHTALYWYRQSLGQGPEFLIYFQGTGAADDSGLPNDRFFAVRPEGSVSTLKIQRTERGDSAVYLCASSSTGELFFGEGSRLTVL.

The table lists this clonotype with many counts. V gene TRBV2 combines with J gene TRBJ2-5; the D gene is possibly TRBD2 (5 bases). Germline CDR1 and CDR2: SNHLY and FYNNEI. V lost 8 bases to trimming and J lost 6 bases, with 16 bases between them. The CDR3 contains 13 residues. The DNA for the CDR3 is TGTGCCAGCTGGTGGCGGGTAGGGCAGACCCAGTACTTC. Its translation: CASWWRVGQTQYF.

The chain recombines TRBV20-1 with TRBJ1-1, with 9 bases that match TRBD1. Germline V gene sequence: CDR1 DFQATT, CDR2 SNEGSKA (reference sequence). The CDR3 length is 17 residues. V shed 0 bases, J shed 5 bases, and the junction held 13 bases outside the gene matches. This CDR3 is CSARDRDRVLLRTEAFF. For the CDR3, the DNA is TGCAGTGCTAGAGATAGGGACAGGGTATTATTGAGGACTGAAGCTTTCTTT.

The chain couples TRBV12-3 or TRBV12-4 to TRBJ1-1, with a possible D match to TRBD1 (5 bases). This CDR3 contains 13 residues. With 3 bases removed from V and 10 bases from J, the gap between germline ends came to 15 bases. Written as DNA, the CDR3 is TGTGCCAGCAGTTTTTCCGGGGACGGTCTAGCTTTCTTT. As protein: CASSFSGDGLAFF.

This clonotype was seen at least ten times. This rearrangement joins TRBV15 to TRBJ1-1; D unresolved. Germline loops: CDR1 LNHNV, CDR2 YYDKDF (reference sequence). CDR3 length: 13 amino acids. With 1 base removed from V and 1 base from J, the gap between germline ends came to 4 bases. This chain's CDR3 is CATSRGENTEAFF. In DNA form, the CDR3 reads TGTGCCACCAGCAGAGGGGAGAACACTGAAGCTTTCTTT.

This clonotype was recorded many times. The chain combines TRBV7-9 with TRBJ1-1; D ambiguous. This CDR3 comprises 11 residues. From germline, CDR1 is SEHNR and CDR2 FQNEAQ (reference sequence). The V end lost 2 bases, the J end lost 6 bases, and 4 bases lay between the germline ends. The CDR3 region is CASSLFAEAFF. In DNA form, the CDR3 reads TGTGCCAGCAGCTTATTCGCTGAAGCTTTCTTT.

The chain has TRBV7-9 and TRBJ2-3; 7 bases map to TRBD2. Germline V gene data show CDR1 as SEHNR and CDR2 as FQNEAQ (reference sequence). V shed 1 base and J 4 bases; nucleotides not matched to a gene: 8. This CDR3 comprises 16 residues. The CDR3 reads CASSLVWDYSSDTQYF. CDR3 sequence (DNA): TGTGCCAGCAGCTTAGTCTGGGACTATTCATCAGATACGCAGTATTTT.

In this sample, this clonotype turned up many times. CDR3 protein: CASSLKGDEQYF. The CDR3 bases are TGCGCCAGCAGCTTGAAGGGCGACGAGCAGTACTTC. The chain combines TRBV5-1 with TRBJ2-7; D is ambiguous. With 1 base removed from V and 5 bases from J, the gap between germline ends came to 7 bases. CDR1 is SGHRS and CDR2 is YFSETQ in the germline V gene. The CDR3 length is 12 residues.

The chain joins TRBV20-1 to TRBJ1-4; 12 nucleotides match TRBD1. Germline-derived CDR1 and CDR2 are DFQATT and SNEGSKA (reference sequence). This CDR3 comprises 15 residues. V shed 3 bases and J 7 bases; nucleotides not matched to a gene: 6. The CDR3 protein is CSASPGTGGREKLFF. CDR3 coding DNA: TGCAGTGCTAGTCCCGGGACAGGGGGCCGTGAAAAACTGTTTTTT.

This clonotype was found many times. The chain carries TRBV7-9 and TRBJ2-7; 7 positions agree with TRBD2. Germline V gene sequence: CDR1 SEHNR, CDR2 FQNEAQ (reference sequence). CDR3 size: 14 residues. Trimming took 5 bases from V and 5 from J; bases not matched to a gene: 9. CDR3 amino acids: CASSLLADRDEQYF. CDR3 in DNA: TGTGCCAGCAGCCTCCTAGCGGATCGAGACGAGCAGTACTTC.

V usage is TRBV6-4 and J usage is TRBJ1-1, with 11 bases lining up with TRBD1. Germline-derived CDR1 and CDR2 are MRHNA and SNTAGT. The CDR3 sequence is 15 residues long. V was clipped by 2 bases and J by 4 bases; unmatched bases: 3. The CDR3 region has the DNA TGTGCCAGCAGTGACGGACAGGGGGCAGGCACTGAAGCTTTCTTT. This encodes CASSDGQGAGTEAFF.

This clonotype was detected ten times or more. J is TRBJ1-1 and V is TRBV19; D remains unclear. CDR3 length: 14 amino acids. The germline CDR1 and CDR2 sequences are LNHDA and SQIVND (reference sequence). V was clipped by 6 bases and J by 0 bases, with 11 bases between them. CDR3 DNA: TGTGCCAGTAGCGGGCAGGCCGTGAACACTGAAGCTTTCTTT. Residues: CASSGQAVNTEAFF.

This clonotype was seen ten or more times. V usage is TRBV10-3 and J usage is TRBJ1-2; D may be TRBD1 (5 bases). Germline CDR1 reads ENHRY; CDR2 reads SYGVKD. Trimming pared 11 bases from V and 4 bases from J, leaving 14 bases between. CDR3 length equals 12 residues. The CDR3 loop is CAVMGDVYGYTF. The DNA of the CDR3 is TGTGCCGTCATGGGGGACGTCTATGGCTACACCTTC.

With respect to this clonotype: A read error may produce the germline difference seen at one junction end. DNA of the CDR3: TGCAGTGCTCGTCCGGCGCGTACTAGCGGGGAACAAGAGGCCCAGTACTTC. It codes for CSARPARTSGEQEAQYF. This chain connects TRBV20-1 to TRBJ2-5; 10 bases match TRBD2. The CDR3 spans 17 residues. Germline CDR1 is DFQATT and CDR2 is SNEGSKA (reference sequence).

This clonotype was picked up a small number of times. The chain uses TRBV6-5 and TRBJ1-5, with 7 bases that match TRBD1. CDR3 length equals 17 residues. The germline V gene encodes CDR1 MNHEY and CDR2 SVGAGI. Trimming cost V 8 bases and J 7 bases; bases outside gene matches: 20. CDR3 in amino acids: CASSPLPHNRGGQPQHF. The CDR3 bases are TGTGCCAGCTCACCTCTCCCACACAACAGGGGCGGGCAGCCCCAGCATTTT.

This clonotype was counted many times. This sequence joins TRBV11-2 and TRBJ2-6; either TRBD1 or TRBD2 may fit D (5 bases each). This CDR3 has 17 residues. Trimming removed 5 bases from V and 1 base from J, with 15 bases in between. From germline, CDR1 is SGHAT and CDR2 FQNNGV. CDR3 sequence reads: CASSPLDSPSGANVLTF. The CDR3 DNA reads TGTGCCAGCAGCCCACTAGACAGCCCTTCTGGGGCCAACGTCCTGACTTTC.

This clonotype has more than one count but fewer than ten. This rearrangement joins TRBV27 to TRBJ2-5, with 9 bases that match TRBD2. The V and J ends lost 3 bases and 4 bases, in that order; junction bases with no gene match: 9. The CDR3 sequence is 16 residues long. Germline-derived CDR1 and CDR2 are MNHEY and SMNVEV (reference sequence). CDR3: CASSFEEREVLETQYF. CDR3 coding DNA: TGTGCCAGCAGTTTCGAGGAGCGGGAGGTTTTAGAGACCCAGTACTTC.

The rearrangement uses TRBV29-1 and TRBJ1-2; D not resolved. Germline V gene sequence: CDR1 SQVTM, CDR2 ANQGSEA. V was cut by 5 bases and J by 8 bases, with 15 bases left in between. The CDR3 totals 12 residues. CDR3 sequence reads: CSVQSGRRGYTF. The CDR3 bases are TGCAGCGTTCAATCTGGGAGGCGGGGCTACACCTTC.

This clonotype has ten or more counts. The chain joins TRBV7-9 to TRBJ2-5; TRBD1 agrees at 10 bases. The germline CDR1 and CDR2 sequences are SEHNR and FQNEAQ (reference sequence). The CDR3 is made up of 15 amino acids. Losses at the gene ends were 1 base for V and 4 bases for J; bases not matched to a gene: 3. DNA for the CDR3: TGTGCCAGCAGCTTAGGACAGGGGGCCGGAGAGACCCAGTACTTC. Translating gives CASSLGQGAGETQYF.

The chain links TRBV15 to TRBJ1-4; D is unresolved. The V gene lost 4 bases and the J gene lost 2 bases, with 5 bases spanning the gap. CDR1 is LNHNV and CDR2 is YYDKDF in the germline V gene (reference sequence). The CDR3 is made up of 13 amino acids. The CDR3 sequence is CATSKSTNEKLFF. CDR3 bases: TGTGCCACCAGCAAATCGACTAATGAAAAACTGTTTTTT.

Written as DNA, the CDR3 is TGCGCCAGCAGCAGAAAGCAGGGGAACACTGAAGCTTTCTTT. Encoded protein: CASSRKQGNTEAFF. This chain joins TRBV4-1 and TRBJ1-1, with a tentative D call TRBD1 (5 bases). Trimming took 5 bases from V and 1 from J, leaving 11 bases between them. This CDR3 comprises 14 residues. Germline lookup yields CDR1 MGHRA and CDR2 YSYEKL.

V and J are TRBV2 and TRBJ2-2; 7 bases align to TRBD2. Germline CDR1 and CDR2: SNHLY and FYNNEI. J lost 4 bases, V lost 8 bases, and 7 bases had no gene match. The CDR3 totals 14 residues. The CDR3: CASCQLASTGELFF. CDR3 coding DNA: TGTGCCAGCTGCCAACTAGCGAGCACCGGGGAGCTGTTTTTT.

Remarks on this clonotype: The limits of the CDR3 on the DNA are not certain, so only TCRdb's listed CDR3 is given. V is TRBV5-8 and J is TRBJ2-2; the D segment call TRBD1 is taken from the table without a DNA check. With termini counted, the CDR3 has 21 amino acids. CDR1 and CDR2 from the germline V gene are SGHTS and YDEGEE. This CDR3 is CASSFYICSARGGRYTGELFF.

This clonotype has only one observation. The chain uses TRBV2 and TRBJ2-7, with D uncertain. The CDR3 consists of 13 residues. Trimming took off 4 bases at V and 5 bases at J, with 12 bases between the two ends. Germline lookup yields CDR1 SNHLY and CDR2 FYNNEI. This CDR3 is CASSVQYTHEQYF. CDR3 DNA: TGTGCCAGCAGTGTTCAGTACACCCACGAGCAGTACTTC.

On this clonotype: A much larger clone lies a single base off, so this may be a read error. The chain employs TRBV12-3 or TRBV12-4 and TRBJ2-2; D is uncertain. CDR3 size: 12 residues. This CDR3 is CVSSDYTGELFF. CDR3 nucleotide sequence: TGTGTCAGCAGTGACTACACCGGGGAGCTGTTTTTT.